The rows below give T cell receptor beta chains drawn from one sample of a study of read filtering for tumor transcriptome and immune sequencing. Each CDR3 protein is one row after TCRdb ran MiXCR on the reads. The profile shows over 55,000 distinct CDR3 sequences, roughly 14% of them singletons. Sequencing was done on a sample of a population of CD138-negative cells sorted from bone marrow. Every receptor here comes from a donor at least 40 years old with multiple myeloma. Each CDR3 is given with its conserved first and last residue. The D gene is left open where the match is weak. Some rows mark clone size as missing; the rest say once, few, many or name a class of expanded clone.

V gene,clone size,J gene,D gene,CDR3 protein,CDR3 DNA
TRBV20-1,many,TRBJ1-1,TRBD1,CSAPGQGAEAFF,TGCAGTGCTCCTGGACAGGGCGCTGAAGCTTTCTTT
TRBV9,many,TRBJ1-1,-,CASSVSPDNSAFF,TGTGCCAGCAGCGTAAGCCCTGACAACTCGGCTTTCTTT
TRBV10-1,-,TRBJ2-4,-,CASSETRETKNIQYF,TGCGCCAGCAGTGAGACCCGGGAGACCAAAAACATTCAGTACTTC
TRBV20-1,many,TRBJ2-7,-,CSAGPWGGKYEQYF,TGCAGTGCAGGGCCCTGGGGAGGCAAGTACGAGCAGTACTTC
TRBV29-1,many,TRBJ2-3,TRBD2,CSVEGPASGGLDTQYF,TGCAGCGTCGAGGGGCCGGCTAGCGGTGGCTTAGATACGCAGTATTTT
TRBV12-3/TRBV12-4,-,TRBJ2-2,TRBD1,CASSKGQGAFNTGELFF,TGTGCCAGCAGTAAAGGGCAGGGGGCGTTTAACACCGGGGAGCTGTTTTTT
TRBV24-1,many,TRBJ2-1,TRBD2,CATSDFRWGEGSYNEQFF,TGTGCCACCAGTGATTTCCGTTGGGGGGAGGGCTCCTACAATGAGCAGTTCTTC
TRBV9,many,TRBJ2-1,TRBD2,CASSAAGLAGNNEQFF,TGTGCCAGCAGCGCGGCCGGACTAGCGGGGAACAATGAGCAGTTCTTC
TRBV20-1,-,TRBJ2-7,TRBD2,CSAQTGTSGKGGYEQYF,TGCAGTGCTCAGACCGGGACTAGCGGGAAGGGCGGATACGAGCAGTACTTC
TRBV12-3/TRBV12-4,many,TRBJ2-5,TRBD1,CASSLVGQQETQYF,TGTGCCAGCAGTTTAGTGGGACAGCAAGAGACCCAGTACTTC
TRBV6-2/TRBV6-3,many,TRBJ1-1,-,CASSYLTEAFF,TGTGCCAGCAGTTACCTTACTGAAGCTTTCTTT
TRBV4-1,many,TRBJ1-1,TRBD1,CASSQDDRAAEAFF,TGCGCCAGCAGCCAAGATGACAGGGCAGCTGAAGCTTTCTTT
TRBV2,many,TRBJ2-1,TRBD2,CASTSRTGGPNEQFF,TGTGCCAGCACTAGTAGGACGGGAGGGCCGAATGAGCAGTTCTTC
TRBV18,-,TRBJ2-1,TRBD2,CASSPRVAGGPYNEQFF,TGTGCCAGCTCACCACGGGTAGCGGGAGGGCCATACAATGAGCAGTTCTTC
TRBV11-2,many,TRBJ2-2,-,CASSANTGELFF,TGTGCGAGTAGCGCGAACACCGGGGAGCTGTTTTTT
TRBV7-2,many,TRBJ2-4,-,CASSLRGQKNIQYF,TGTGCCAGCAGCTTAAGGGGTCAGAAAAACATTCAGTACTTC
TRBV18,many,TRBJ2-7,-,CASSQALAYEQYF,TGTGCCAGCTCGCAAGCTTTGGCCTACGAGCAGTACTTC
TRBV27,many,TRBJ2-1,TRBD2,CASSPLAGGPTNKQFF,TGTGCCAGCAGTCCCCTAGCGGGAGGCCCTACAAATAAGCAGTTCTTC
TRBV5-1,many,TRBJ2-1,TRBD2,CASSFLGPGGNNEQFF,TGCGCCAGCAGCTTTTTAGGGCCGGGAGGAAACAATGAGCAGTTCTTC
TRBV28,few,TRBJ1-4,TRBD1,CASRGGQGMEKLFF,TGTGCCAGCAGGGGAGGACAGGGTATGGAAAAACTGTTTTTT
TRBV27,many,TRBJ2-1,-,CASSLSGFNEQFF,TGTGCCAGCAGTTTATCTGGATTTAATGAGCAGTTCTTC
TRBV6-5,many,TRBJ2-7,-,CASSLTRSGAYEQYF,TGTGCCAGCAGTCTAACAAGGTCGGGGGCCTACGAGCAGTACTTC
TRBV20-1,few,TRBJ2-1,-,CSAFLLSIQGDEQFF,TGCAGTGCTTTTTTATTATCCATCCAAGGAGATGAGCAGTTCTTC
TRBV5-1,many,TRBJ1-2,TRBD1,CASSFIRGIGYTF,TGCGCCAGCAGCTTCATCAGGGGGATCGGCTACACCTTC
TRBV7-9,many,TRBJ2-1,-,CASGRSYNEQFF,TGTGCCAGTGGACGGAGTTACAATGAGCAGTTCTTC
TRBV29-1,many,TRBJ2-7,-,CSVEGNEQYF,TGCAGCGTTGAGGGGAACGAGCAGTACTTC